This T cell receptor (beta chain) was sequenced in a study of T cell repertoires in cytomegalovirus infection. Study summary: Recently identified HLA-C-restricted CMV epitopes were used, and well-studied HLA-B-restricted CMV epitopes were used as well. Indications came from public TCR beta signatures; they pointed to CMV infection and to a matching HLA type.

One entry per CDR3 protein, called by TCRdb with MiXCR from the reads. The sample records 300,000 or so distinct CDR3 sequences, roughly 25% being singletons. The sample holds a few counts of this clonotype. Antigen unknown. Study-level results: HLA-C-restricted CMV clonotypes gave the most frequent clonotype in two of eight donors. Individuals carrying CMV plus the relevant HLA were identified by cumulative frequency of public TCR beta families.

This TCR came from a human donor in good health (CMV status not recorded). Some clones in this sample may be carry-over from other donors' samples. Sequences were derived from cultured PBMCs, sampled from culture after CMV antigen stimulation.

The CDR3 DNA reads as TGTGCCAGCAGCTTAGGGAGGACTTATAACAATGAGCAGTTCTTC. It codes for CASSLGRTYNNEQFF. This chain connects TRBV11-1 to TRBJ2-1; a weak D match, TRBD2 (5 bases). Germline V gene data show CDR1 as SGHAT and CDR2 as FQDESV (reference sequence). The ends were cut back, 1 base at V and 5 bases at J, with 12 bases in the middle. This CDR3 is 15 amino acids long. Full variable domain (remainder filled in from reference TRBV11-1 and TRBJ2-1): EAEVAQSPRYKITEKSQAVAFWCDPISGHATLYWYRQILGQGPELLVQFQDESVVDDSQLPKDRFSAERLKGVDSTLKIQPAELGDSAMYLCASSLGRTYNNEQFFGPGTRLTVL.